Described below is a single T cell receptor (beta chain) sequence and its context. The sample belongs to a study of human T cells and chemical hapten exposure. The germline V gene encodes CDR1 SEHNR and CDR2 FQNEAQ (reference sequence). Trimming pared 5 bases from V and 5 bases from J, leaving 30 bases between. The CDR3 loop spans 20 amino acids. Extraction yielded total RNA from whole blood (unfractionated). From the 5' RACE reads, TCRdb called clonotypes with MiXCR, one entry per CDR3 protein. The sample shows more than 75,000 distinct CDR3 sequences, less than 20% of them seen only once. This receptor was obtained from a female donor in good health. The chain employs TRBV7-9 and TRBJ1-4; D possibly corresponds to TRBD1 (6 bases). In nucleotides, the CDR3 is TGTGCCAGCAGCCTAGATGGTACAGGGACCTTCCCCGAAAGAAATGAAAAACTGTTTTTT. Protein product: CASSLDGTGTFPERNEKLFF.